The 24 T cell receptor beta chains below were found in one sample sequenced in a study of long-term antiretroviral therapy in people with HIV. Run at survey level, the immunoSEQ assay was version v3.0. Sequencing used immunoSEQ multiplex PCR; TCRdb keeps in-frame clones, though not all of them. This sample has tens of thousands of clones, with roughly 82% found just once. Sequences were derived from unsorted PBMCs, sampled 0.8 years before starting antiretroviral therapy. The receptors here all came from a man aged 18-30 years with HIV.

The V gene is TRBV7-2, the J gene TRBJ2-7, with TRBD2 matching over 12 bases. Germline V gene lookup returns CDR1 SGHTA and CDR2 FQGNSA. The CDR3 is 18 amino acids. V dropped 4 bases and J dropped 3; count of bases not matched to a gene: 13. The CDR3 loop reads CASSSRLAGELYRYEQYF. Here the CDR3 DNA reads TGTGCCAGCAGCTCGCGACTAGCGGGAGAGCTATATCGCTACGAGCAGTACTTC.

The CDR3 coding sequence is TGTGCCAGCAGTTACGATGGGGCCTCGGGGGCCCTCCACTTT. This sequence encodes CASSYDGASGALHF. The J gene is TRBJ1-6, the V gene TRBV6-5, with a possible D match to TRBD1 (5 bases). CDR1 and CDR2 (germline): MNHEY, SVGAGI. CDR3 size: 14 residues. Trimming stripped 2 bases from V and 14 bases from J, with 16 bases between.

V and J are TRBV19 and TRBJ1-4; perhaps TRBD1 as D (5 bases). The V end was cut by 3 bases, the J end by 11 bases, with 13 bases between. The CDR3 length is 13 residues. CDR1 is LNHDA, CDR2 SQIVND, per germline (reference sequence). The CDR3 reads CASSIQGLRKLFF. CDR3 bases: TGTGCCAGTAGTATCCAGGGCCTGCGGAAACTGTTTTTT.

The chain recombines TRBV27 with TRBJ2-1, with 8 positions matching TRBD2. J lost 4 bases, V lost 2 bases, and 1 base had no gene match. The CDR3 spans 14 residues. CDR1 is MNHEY and CDR2 is SMNVEV in the germline V gene (reference sequence). The CDR3 DNA follows: TGTGCCAGCAGTTTAGCGGGAGGTTACAATGAGCAGTTCTTC. This translates into CASSLAGGYNEQFF.

The chain links TRBV30 to TRBJ2-2, with D perhaps TRBD1 or TRBD2 (5 bases each). Germline CDR1 reads GTSNPN; CDR2 reads SVGIG (reference sequence). This CDR3 comprises 14 residues. V lost 5 bases and J lost 9, with 19 bases in between. The CDR3 DNA follows: TGTGCCTGGGCCCGGGGTAGGGGTAGCCGGGAGCTGTTTTTT. This encodes CAWARGRGSRELFF.

The V and J genes are TRBV5-4 and TRBJ2-2; D gene unclear. The germline V gene encodes CDR1 SGHNT and CDR2 YYREEE (reference sequence). This CDR3 has 17 residues. V was cut by 4 bases and J by 0 bases, with 16 bases left in between. The CDR3 protein is CASSPHLRRSNTGELFF. The DNA of the CDR3 is TGTGCCAGCAGCCCCCACCTTCGTAGGTCGAACACCGGGGAGCTGTTTTTT.

The gene calls are TRBV7-9 and TRBJ1-4, with 10 bases matching TRBD1. V was clipped by 1 base and J by 6 bases; unmatched bases: 14. CDR3 size: 19 residues. Per germline, CDR1 SEHNR and CDR2 FQNEAQ (reference sequence). The CDR3 sequence is CASSLGAGTSGTGDEKLFF. CDR3 in DNA: TGTGCCAGCAGCTTAGGTGCAGGCACTTCCGGGACAGGGGATGAAAAACTGTTTTTT.

The V gene is TRBV27, the J gene TRBJ1-5, with no clear D. Germline V gene data show CDR1 as MNHEY and CDR2 as SMNVEV (reference sequence). The CDR3 length is 14 residues. V gave up 8 bases and J gave up 6 bases, with 17 bases separating them. CDR3 protein: CASGLTLTSQPQHF. The CDR3 region has the DNA TGTGCCAGCGGTCTGACACTTACCTCTCAGCCCCAGCATTTT.

This sequence joins TRBV30 and TRBJ1-1; D remains ambiguous. Per the germline V gene, CDR1 is GTSNPN and CDR2 is SVGIG (reference sequence). The CDR3 has 13 amino acids. The ends were cut back, 4 bases at V and 8 bases at J, with 17 bases in the middle. The CDR3 sequence: CAWTEGLEGEAFF. The CDR3, as DNA: TGTGCCTGGACAGAGGGCCTGGAAGGCGAAGCTTTCTTT.

The chain employs TRBV7-9 and TRBJ2-1; 7 bases are shared with TRBD2. Germline-derived CDR1 and CDR2 are SEHNR and FQNEAQ (reference sequence). This CDR3 region has 16 residues. With 4 bases clipped from V and 2 bases from J, the junction kept 8 bases outside the gene matches. Here the CDR3 DNA reads TGTGCCAGCAGCTCTATCAGCGGGAACACCTACAATGAGCAGTTCTTC. This gives the protein CASSSISGNTYNEQFF.

The genes are TRBV29-1 and TRBJ1-1, with D unclear. CDR1 and CDR2 from the germline V gene are SQVTM and ANQGSEA. The CDR3 length is 14 residues. V was cut by 4 bases and J by 3 bases, with 15 bases left in between. CDR3 amino acids: CSVAPRLQYTEAFF. CDR3 nucleotide sequence: TGCAGCGTTGCGCCCCGACTCCAATACACTGAAGCTTTCTTT.

The chain is built from TRBV27 and TRBJ2-1; D gene ambiguous. The CDR3 length is 16 residues. With 3 bases removed from V and 0 bases from J, the gap between germline ends came to 12 bases. CDR1 is MNHEY and CDR2 is SMNVEV in the germline V gene (reference sequence). This CDR3 is CASSFRARSSYNEQFF. CDR3 bases: TGTGCCAGCAGTTTTCGGGCCCGGAGCTCCTACAATGAGCAGTTCTTC.

This clone rates as large. The gene calls are TRBV6-1 and TRBJ1-2, with TRBD1 as a possible D gene (5 bases). Trimming left V 1 base short and J 4 bases short, with 7 bases between. Germline V gene lookup returns CDR1 MNHNS and CDR2 SASEGT. The CDR3 runs to 13 residues. The CDR3 sequence: CASSEGDFYGYTF. The DNA of the CDR3 is TGTGCCAGCAGTGAAGGGGACTTCTATGGCTACACCTTC.

The J gene is TRBJ1-1, the V gene TRBV14; tentatively, D is TRBD1 (5 bases). Trimming left V 2 bases short and J 6 bases short, with 16 bases between. CDR3 size: 15 residues. Germline values: CDR1 SGHDN, CDR2 FVKESK. The CDR3 region is CASSQQGLGRAEAFF. DNA for the CDR3: TGTGCCAGCAGCCAACAGGGACTGGGGCGGGCTGAAGCTTTCTTT.

This clone was counted between two and nine times. V gene TRBV5-6 combines with J gene TRBJ1-2; D not resolved. The CDR3 runs to 13 residues. Per the germline V gene, CDR1 is SGHDT and CDR2 is YYEEEE. Deletions cut 0 bases from V and 8 bases from J, with 11 bases between. The CDR3 DNA is TGTGCCAGCAGCTTGGATCAGGTGCGGGGCTACACCTTC. Amino acids: CASSLDQVRGYTF.

The chain recombines TRBV6-6 with TRBJ2-7; 8 nucleotides align to TRBD1. This CDR3 spans 15 amino acids. V shed 5 bases, J shed 3 bases, and the junction held 9 bases outside the gene matches. Germline loops: CDR1 MNHNY, CDR2 SVGAGI (reference sequence). In DNA, the CDR3 is TGTGCCAGCAGTACAGACAGGGGTGGGGGCTACGAGCAGTACTTC. Amino acid sequence: CASSTDRGGGYEQYF.

V and J are TRBV11-2 and TRBJ2-5, with 8 bases aligning to TRBD2. V was clipped by 4 bases and J by 5 bases; unmatched bases: 6. Germline assignment: CDR1 SGHAT and CDR2 FQNNGV. The CDR3 has 14 residues. The CDR3 protein is CASSSLSGAETQYF. In DNA, the CDR3 is TGTGCCAGCAGCTCGCTTAGCGGGGCGGAGACCCAGTACTTC.

V gene TRBV7-2 combines with J gene TRBJ2-1, with 12 positions matching TRBD2. The CDR3 is 17 residues long. Germline loops: CDR1 SGHTA, CDR2 FQGNSA. The V segment lost 4 bases and the J segment 0 bases; nucleotides outside the gene matches: 4. The CDR3 loop is CASSSSSGGASYNEQFF. DNA for the CDR3: TGTGCCAGCAGCTCTTCTAGCGGGGGGGCCTCCTACAATGAGCAGTTCTTC.

The rearrangement joins TRBV30 to TRBJ2-1; D possibly corresponds to TRBD1 (5 bases). The CDR3 runs 13 residues. CDR1 and CDR2 from the germline V gene are GTSNPN and SVGIG (reference sequence). V dropped 6 bases and J dropped 4 bases, with 13 bases sitting between them. CDR3 in amino acids: CACPFQGYNEQFF. Written as DNA, the CDR3 is TGTGCCTGTCCCTTCCAGGGTTACAATGAGCAGTTCTTC.

The V gene is TRBV30, the J gene TRBJ2-3; tentatively, D is TRBD2 (7 bases). The germline gives CDR1 GTSNPN, CDR2 SVGIG (reference sequence). Trimming took off 5 bases at V and 3 bases at J, with 15 bases between the two ends. The CDR3 has 14 amino acids. CDR3: CAWGLGGQTDTQYF. The CDR3, as DNA: TGTGCCTGGGGGCTGGGGGGGCAAACAGATACGCAGTATTTT.

J is TRBJ1-1 and V is TRBV5-1; no clear D. The CDR3 length is 13 residues. CDR1 and CDR2 (germline): SGHRS, YFSETQ. V gave up 5 bases and J gave up 0 bases, with 8 bases separating them. CDR3 DNA sequence: TGCGCCAGCAGTGAGGCCATGAACACTGAAGCTTTCTTT. It codes for CASSEAMNTEAFF. The complete variable domain, with remaining parts taken from reference TRBV5-1 and TRBJ1-1, reads KAGVTQTPRYLIKTRGQQVTLSCSPISGHRSVSWYQQTPGQGLQFLFEYFSETQRNKGNFPGRFSGRQFSNSRSEMNVSTLELGDSALYLCASSEAMNTEAFFGQGTRLTVV.

This clone was counted only a few times. The chain uses TRBV6-4 and TRBJ2-2; 8 bases are shared with TRBD2. Germline trimming cut 2 bases from V and 4 bases from J; bases unmatched to any gene: 0. Looked up from germline, CDR1 is MRHNA and CDR2 is SNTAGT. The length of the CDR3 is 14 residues. The CDR3 nucleotides read TGTGCCAGCAGTGACGGGACTAGCACCGGGGAGCTGTTTTTT. Its translation: CASSDGTSTGELFF.

The V and J genes are TRBV19 and TRBJ1-4, with TRBD1 matching over 10 bases. The V and J ends lost 4 bases and 3 bases, in that order; junction bases with no gene match: 11. This CDR3 comprises 18 residues. Germline V gene data show CDR1 as LNHDA and CDR2 as SQIVND (reference sequence). The CDR3 DNA is TGTGCCAGTAGTACCACCCGGGACAGGGGTTCGGCTAATGAAAAACTGTTTTTT. Residues: CASSTTRDRGSANEKLFF.

The gene calls are TRBV30 and TRBJ2-7, with TRBD2 identical over 11 bases. There are 14 residues in the CDR3. After removal of 5 bases from V and 7 bases from J, the junction contained 10 bases not matched to a gene. Germline-derived CDR1 and CDR2 are GTSNPN and SVGIG (reference sequence). DNA for the CDR3: TGTGCCTGGGCGAGGCTAGCGGGAGGCGGGGAGCAGTACTTC. Protein product: CAWARLAGGGEQYF.